This TCR beta chain is drawn from a study of blood T cell repertoires in COVID-19. Study in general: Donors in the United States, Italy and Spain gave samples during acute or convalescent COVID-19. Sample material is recorded as cDNA or gDNA derived from T cells, B-cell-depleted T cells, or PBMCs.

In the study's own analysis: For nucleated cells, counts were estimated from reference gene primer amplification. TCRdb's table, derived via immunoSEQ multiplex PCR, lists solely in-frame clones and lacks some. The V and J calls and clone size come from that table; D and trimming were worked out from the DNA. In the table there are approximately 290,000 clones, roughly 80% of which are singletons. Seattle-derived patients entered the study during active infection and were followed longitudinally. CDR1 and CDR2 from the germline V gene are LNHDA and SQIVND (reference sequence). After removal of 9 bases from V and 6 bases from J, the junction contained 10 bases not matched to a gene. The CDR3 contains 14 residues.

The receptor comes from a person aged 65 to 85 with COVID-19, enrolled during active disease. Sequenced input: peripheral blood. The rearrangement uses TRBV19 and TRBJ2-2; 7 bases are a match to TRBD1. The chain's CDR3 is CASRRQGYPGELFF. As DNA, the CDR3 is TGTGCCAGCCGGAGACAGGGCTATCCCGGGGAGCTGTTTTTT.